This entry concerns a single T cell receptor (beta chain). Its target antigen remains unknown. Per-base qualities were not stored, and no clone one base away is much larger. V is pared back by 8 bases and J by 6 bases, with 10 bases lying between the germline termini. Including cysteine and phenylalanine, the CDR3 has 11 amino acids. Solely the CDR3 DNA is kept, with 33 bases framed from the first base. CDR1 and CDR2 (GTSNPN, SVGIG) derive from the germline V gene (reference sequence). The record originates from a study of T cell responses to AZD1222 COVID-19 vaccine (dated by TCRdb to 2020 to 2023). For the study in its entirety: Because spike-specific TCR depth and breadth did not differ between the two schedules, AZD1222 recipients who got a second dose at roughly 4 weeks were pooled with those who got a second dose at roughly 12 weeks. TCR sequencing was performed for 230 to 250 trial participants, of whom some 200 were given two doses of AZD1222 and 26 were given two doses of MenACWY control vaccine. Trial participants were enrolled by age into subgroups of 18-55, 56-69 and 70-plus years, and roughly 160, 29 and 62 TCR-sequenced participants, respectively, were included in these subgroups.

General conclusions and limits of the study: Reportedly, close to half of the unique spike-specific TCRs recognized epitopes lying outside the regions that are mutated in the B.1.351 and B.1.1.7 variants. Conclusions about previously exposed vaccinees are limited, since just 5 to 7 AZD1222 recipients were seropositive for SARS-CoV-2 at baseline. In the small 56-69-year group, the increase in depth fell short of significance, most likely because of low power. After two AZD1222 doses, both the breadth and the depth of spike-specific TCRs were significantly higher than at day 0 and than in MenACWY recipients. The vaccine-associated CD4 TCRs covered the entire spike protein, and the dominant responses fell in regions 160-218 and 743-854. Because no day 14 peak-response samples were available, the repertoires could be characterized only after the peak T cell response. Participants were mostly white British and included more females than males, and it was suggested by the authors that clonal diversity may have been underestimated.

The CDR3 regions of human TCRbeta chains were subjected to immunosequencing. The original pipeline was this. Repertoire TCRs were checked for matches against a reference library of SARS-CoV-2-specific TCRs that had been generated using the MIRA antigen-specificity platform. Breadth was defined as the fraction of unique TCRs that were SARS-CoV-2-associated. Depth was defined as the fraction of total T cells that were SARS-CoV-2-associated. Using the MIRA data, each spike-specific TCR was mapped to the spike region that the TCR reacts to and placed in a CD4 or CD8 class. Log10-transformed breadth and depth values were compared by one-way ANOVA with Sidak's multiple comparisons tests. What TCRdb holds here is the immuneACCESS table cut down to in-frame rearrangements. Part of the clones is not present; checked against another copy, under half of the missing clones reflect an unresolved V gene, and the others are unexplained. The DNA gave D and trimming, while V, J and clone size come from that table. Counted in this sample were roughly 130,000 clones; 80% to 90% of them appeared once. The ten largest make up under 9.5% of the sample.

Taken with the paper, the label for time point translates to: baseline before first vaccination. The vaccinee samples were drawn from two UK trials, COV001 and COV002, one of which was a single-blind randomized controlled phase 2/3 trial testing AZD1222 (ChAdOx1 nCoV-19) in healthy adults. For TCRbeta chain sequencing, PBMC samples were collected from trial participants at day 0 and at day 28 after the second dose. The receptor was isolated from an adult in good health. The sequence links TRBV30 to TRBJ2-2, and the D gene may be TRBD2, 7 bases matching. The specimen comprised peripheral blood, sampled on day 0 of AZD1222 vaccination. The CDR3 sequence is CARGAAGELFF. Read as DNA, the sequence is TGTGCCCGGGGGGCGGCCGGGGAGCTGTTTTTT.